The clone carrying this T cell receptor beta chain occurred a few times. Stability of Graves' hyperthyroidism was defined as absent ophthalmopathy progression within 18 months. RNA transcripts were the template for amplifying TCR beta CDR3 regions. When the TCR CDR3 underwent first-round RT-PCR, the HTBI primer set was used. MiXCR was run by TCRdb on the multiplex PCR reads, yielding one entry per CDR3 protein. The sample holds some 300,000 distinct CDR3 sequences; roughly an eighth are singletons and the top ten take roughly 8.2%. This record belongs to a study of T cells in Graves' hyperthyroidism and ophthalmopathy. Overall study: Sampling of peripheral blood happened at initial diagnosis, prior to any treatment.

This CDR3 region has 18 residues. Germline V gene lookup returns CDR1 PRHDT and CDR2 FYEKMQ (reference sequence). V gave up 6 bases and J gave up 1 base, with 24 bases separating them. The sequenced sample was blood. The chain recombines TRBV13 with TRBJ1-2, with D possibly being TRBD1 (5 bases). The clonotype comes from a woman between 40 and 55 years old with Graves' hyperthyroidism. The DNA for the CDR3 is TGTGCCAGCAGAGGCAGGGAGAACTGGGCGTTGGATAACTATGGCTACACCTTC. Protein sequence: CASRGRENWALDNYGYTF.